Shown below are 9 T cell receptor beta chains from a single sample sequenced in a study of identifying expanded T cells in peripheral blood (dated by TCRdb to between 2018 and 2020). The library was obtained by the immunoSEQ multiplex PCR assay. TCRdb stores this immuneACCESS table with in-frame sequences only. Part of the clones is absent; in the studies checked, under half of the shortfall reflects unresolved V genes, and no reason is known for the rest. The sample table contains 91,000 or so clones; only one count was recorded for roughly 90% of them. The ten largest clones add up to about 3.9% of the sample. Material for sequencing was blood. These receptors all stem from a person between 18 and 69 years old in good health.

The V gene is TRBV10-2, the J gene TRBJ2-7; D gene uncertain. The CDR3 length is 12 residues. V lost 7 bases to trimming and J lost 7 bases, with 14 bases between them. CDR1 WSHSY and CDR2 SAAADI come from the germline V gene. In DNA, the CDR3 is TGCGCCAGCAAGACGCTAGTAGGTGAGCAGTACTTC. It encodes CASKTLVGEQYF.

J is TRBJ2-7 and V is TRBV15; 9 bases match TRBD2. The V segment lost 1 base and the J segment 0 bases; nucleotides outside the gene matches: 1. CDR1 and CDR2 from the germline V gene are LNHNV and YYDKDF (reference sequence). The CDR3 is made up of 15 amino acids. In nucleotides, the CDR3 is TGTGCCACCAGCAGAGTTAGCGGGAGCTCCTACGAGCAGTACTTC. Translated: CATSRVSGSSYEQYF.

This chain uses TRBV4-1 with TRBJ2-7; 7 bases align to TRBD2. Germline assignment: CDR1 MGHRA and CDR2 YSYEKL. With 3 bases clipped from V and 3 bases from J, the junction kept 8 bases outside the gene matches. This CDR3 spans 15 amino acids. CDR3: CASSQHQGGIYEQYF. The CDR3, as DNA: TGCGCCAGCAGCCAGCACCAGGGAGGGATCTACGAGCAGTACTTC.

V is TRBV4-3 and J is TRBJ2-5; D may be TRBD1 or TRBD2 (5 bases each). The CDR3 extends over 15 amino acids. CDR1 is LGHNA, CDR2 YSLEER, per germline. Trimming removed 0 bases at V and 5 bases at J, with 13 bases between. CDR3 amino acids: CASSQEAGGWETQYF. In DNA, the CDR3 is TGCGCCAGCAGCCAAGAGGCTGGGGGTTGGGAGACCCAGTACTTC.

The chain employs TRBV5-1 and TRBJ2-7; D unresolved. V lost 0 bases to trimming and J lost 0 bases, with 4 bases between them. This CDR3 is 13 amino acids long. Germline loops: CDR1 SGHRS, CDR2 YFSETQ. The CDR3 DNA reads TGCGCCAGCAGCTTGGGGTCCTCCTACGAGCAGTACTTC. Its translation is CASSLGSSYEQYF.

This rearrangement joins TRBV18 to TRBJ2-3, with D hard to call. V lost 3 bases and J 2 bases, leaving 9 bases between the germline ends. This CDR3 region has 14 residues. Germline CDR1 and CDR2: KGHSH and LQKENI. CDR3 sequence: CASSPPTSTDTQYF. The CDR3 bases are TGTGCCAGCTCACCCCCTACCTCCACAGATACGCAGTATTTT.

V usage is TRBV5-4 and J usage is TRBJ2-1, with D maybe TRBD2 (5 bases). The CDR3 runs to 16 residues. Trimming cost V 0 bases and J 0 bases, with 10 bases left between them. Germline V gives CDR1 SGHNT, CDR2 YYREEE (reference sequence). The CDR3 here is CASSLGGGHSYNEQFF. In DNA, the CDR3 is TGTGCCAGCAGCTTGGGCGGCGGGCACTCCTACAATGAGCAGTTCTTC.

The CDR3 protein is CAISETVSGNTIYF. Written as DNA, the CDR3 is TGTGCCATCAGTGAAACAGTCTCTGGAAACACCATATATTTT. The J gene is TRBJ1-3, the V gene TRBV10-3; D is undetermined. Between the trimmed V and J ends, which lost 3 bases and 0 bases, there was a span of 6 bases. The CDR3 is made up of 14 amino acids. CDR1 is ENHRY and CDR2 is SYGVKD in the germline V gene.

In this sample, this clone turned up a few times. The same CDR3 can be traced to other DNA sequences in this sample. The chain's CDR3 is CASSTLGRSAGELFF. DNA for the CDR3: TGTGCCAGCAGCACACTAGGAAGGTCCGCCGGGGAGCTGTTTTTT. This chain links TRBV9 with TRBJ2-2; a weak D match, TRBD2 (5 bases). CDR1 is SGDLS and CDR2 is YYNGEE in the germline V gene. This CDR3 is 15 amino acids long. V was shortened by 4 bases and J by 6 bases, with 16 bases between the two germline ends.